This is a list of T cell receptor beta chains from one sample in a study of cytomegalovirus exposure and HLA in healthy donors. Measured with immunoSEQ multiplex PCR; TCRdb has only the in-frame clones, and not every one. The sample records approximately 150,000 clones, roughly three fifths being singletons. Sequencing used PBMCs. The receptor source for this set is a woman aged 55-70 years in good health and CMV-seronegative. Each CDR3 is given with its conserved first and last residue. D genes are given only for firm matches. Rows may omit the clone size; those that give it use once, few, many or a size class.

cdr3_nt: TGTGCCAGCAGCTCCAGACAGTCCAATGAAAAACTGTTTTTT
cdr3_aa: CASSSRQSNEKLFF
v_call: TRBV5-4
j_call: TRBJ1-4
clone_size: few
d_call: -

cdr3_nt: TGTGCCAGCTCACCTGGGGCCGGGCAGGGTCAGCCCCAGCATTTT
cdr3_aa: CASSPGAGQGQPQHF
v_call: TRBV18
j_call: TRBJ1-5
clone_size: -
d_call: -

cdr3_nt: TGCGCCAGCAGCCAAGATGGCGGTAGCGGGGGTTGGTACGAGCAGTACTTC
cdr3_aa: CASSQDGGSGGWYEQYF
v_call: TRBV4-3
j_call: TRBJ2-7
clone_size: -
d_call: TRBD2

cdr3_nt: TGCGCCAGCAGCCAACTAGCGGGAGGGCCGCATGAGCAGTTCTTC
cdr3_aa: CASSQLAGGPHEQFF
v_call: TRBV5-1
j_call: TRBJ2-1
clone_size: -
d_call: TRBD2

cdr3_nt: TGTGCCAGCAGTTCCCGAGGGGACAGGGGGCAAGTCGCTAGCAATCAGCCCCAGCATTTT
cdr3_aa: CASSSRGDRGQVASNQPQHF
v_call: TRBV27
j_call: TRBJ1-5
clone_size: once
d_call: TRBD1

cdr3_nt: TGTGCCAGCAGCCCTAGGACAGGGGGACGAGAGACCCAGTACTTC
cdr3_aa: CASSPRTGGRETQYF
v_call: TRBV6-5
j_call: TRBJ2-5
clone_size: -
d_call: TRBD1

cdr3_nt: TGCGCCAGCAGCTTGGAAGCTAGCGGGGTCGAGACCCAGTACTTC
cdr3_aa: CASSLEASGVETQYF
v_call: TRBV5-1
j_call: TRBJ2-5
clone_size: -
d_call: TRBD2

cdr3_nt: TGTGCCAGCAGCAGGAGGGACACTGAAGCTTTCTTT
cdr3_aa: CASSRRDTEAFF
v_call: TRBV6-6
j_call: TRBJ1-1
clone_size: -
d_call: -

cdr3_nt: TGTGCCAGCAGCTCCCCACAGGGGATAGAGGAGACCCAGTACTTC
cdr3_aa: CASSSPQGIEETQYF
v_call: TRBV11-2
j_call: TRBJ2-5
clone_size: -
d_call: TRBD1

cdr3_nt: TGTGCCAGCAGCTGGAAGGGCCAGGGCACTGAAGCTTTCTTT
cdr3_aa: CASSWKGQGTEAFF
v_call: TRBV5-4
j_call: TRBJ1-1
clone_size: -
d_call: -

cdr3_nt: TGTGCCAGCAGTGAAACTAGCGGGGGCCCGGGTAGGGATACGCAGTATTTT
cdr3_aa: CASSETSGGPGRDTQYF
v_call: TRBV2
j_call: TRBJ2-3
clone_size: -
d_call: TRBD2

cdr3_nt: TGTGCCAGCAGCTTAGGCCAGGGGGACAATCAGCCCCAGCATTTT
cdr3_aa: CASSLGQGDNQPQHF
v_call: TRBV7-8
j_call: TRBJ1-5
clone_size: few
d_call: TRBD1

cdr3_nt: TGTGCCAGCAGCTTGGGAGGAATTTATGGCTACACCTTC
cdr3_aa: CASSLGGIYGYTF
v_call: TRBV5-4
j_call: TRBJ1-2
clone_size: -
d_call: -

cdr3_nt: TGTGCCAGCAGTTCTAACAGGGGGCAGGCAGATACGCAGTATTTT
cdr3_aa: CASSSNRGQADTQYF
v_call: TRBV28
j_call: TRBJ2-3
clone_size: -
d_call: TRBD1

cdr3_nt: TGTGCCAGCAGCCCCACCTCGGCGGGCACAGATACGCAGTATTTT
cdr3_aa: CASSPTSAGTDTQYF
v_call: TRBV11-1
j_call: TRBJ2-3
clone_size: -
d_call: -

cdr3_nt: TGTGCCAGCAGCTTGCGGGGGGGGTACATTGAGACCCAGTACTTC
cdr3_aa: CASSLRGGYIETQYF
v_call: TRBV5-8
j_call: TRBJ2-5
clone_size: -
d_call: TRBD2

cdr3_nt: TGTGCCAGTAGTTCCAGGGGGCCCTATGGCTACACCTTC
cdr3_aa: CASSSRGPYGYTF
v_call: TRBV19
j_call: TRBJ1-2
clone_size: -
d_call: TRBD1

cdr3_nt: TGTGCCAGCAGTTTAGACAGACAAGAGACCCAGTACTTC
cdr3_aa: CASSLDRQETQYF
v_call: TRBV27
j_call: TRBJ2-5
clone_size: -
d_call: -

cdr3_nt: TGTGCCAGCAGTCCACAGAGCTCCTATAATTCACCCCTCCACTTT
cdr3_aa: CASSPQSSYNSPLHF
v_call: TRBV2
j_call: TRBJ1-6
clone_size: -
d_call: -

cdr3_nt: TGTGCCACCAGCATAAACAGGGGGCTTGGGGAAAAACTGTTTTTT
cdr3_aa: CATSINRGLGEKLFF
v_call: TRBV15
j_call: TRBJ1-4
clone_size: -
d_call: TRBD1

cdr3_nt: TGCGCCAGCAGCTTGGATGGGACAGGAGGCGAGCAGTACTTC
cdr3_aa: CASSLDGTGGEQYF
v_call: TRBV5-1
j_call: TRBJ2-7
clone_size: few
d_call: TRBD1

cdr3_nt: TGTGCCAGCAGCTTGGCGCTGGCCAGGAACACTGAAGCTTTCTTT
cdr3_aa: CASSLALARNTEAFF
v_call: TRBV5-4
j_call: TRBJ1-1
clone_size: -
d_call: -

cdr3_nt: TGTGCCAGCAACAAGAACACCGGGGAGCTGTTTTTT
cdr3_aa: CASNKNTGELFF
v_call: TRBV6-6
j_call: TRBJ2-2
clone_size: many
d_call: -

cdr3_nt: TGTGCCAGCAGCTTAGACACCTATGGCTACACCTTC
cdr3_aa: CASSLDTYGYTF
v_call: TRBV7-2
j_call: TRBJ1-2
clone_size: -
d_call: -

cdr3_nt: TGTGCCAGCAGTCCACCCAGGACTAGCGGGATGGGAGAGCAGTACTTC
cdr3_aa: CASSPPRTSGMGEQYF
v_call: TRBV28
j_call: TRBJ2-7
clone_size: -
d_call: TRBD2

cdr3_nt: TGTGCCAGCAGCCCTCGCCGATGGGGGCCCTACGAGCAGTACTTC
cdr3_aa: CASSPRRWGPYEQYF
v_call: TRBV5-6
j_call: TRBJ2-7
clone_size: many
d_call: -

cdr3_nt: TGCGCCAGCAGCTTGGATTCCCTAGAGACCCAGTACTTC
cdr3_aa: CASSLDSLETQYF
v_call: TRBV5-1
j_call: TRBJ2-5
clone_size: few
d_call: -

cdr3_nt: TGTGCCAGCAGCAAAGAAGGGACAGGGAATAGCAATCAGCCCCAGCATTTT
cdr3_aa: CASSKEGTGNSNQPQHF
v_call: TRBV21-1
j_call: TRBJ1-5
clone_size: few
d_call: -

cdr3_nt: TGCAGCGTTGAAGTCCAGAACACTGAAGCTTTCTTT
cdr3_aa: CSVEVQNTEAFF
v_call: TRBV29-1
j_call: TRBJ1-1
clone_size: -
d_call: -

cdr3_nt: TGTGCCAGCAGCCCCCCCGCGGACAGGGGACGCTCACCCCTCCACTTT
cdr3_aa: CASSPPADRGRSPLHF
v_call: TRBV14
j_call: TRBJ1-6
clone_size: many
d_call: TRBD1

cdr3_nt: TGTGCCAGCAGGGTCCAGGGGGCTGGCGAGCAGTACTTC
cdr3_aa: CASRVQGAGEQYF
v_call: TRBV5-4
j_call: TRBJ2-7
clone_size: -
d_call: TRBD1

cdr3_nt: TGTGCCAGCAGCTTAATCGGGATGGCGGGAGGTTACAATGAGCAGTTCTTC
cdr3_aa: CASSLIGMAGGYNEQFF
v_call: TRBV7-2
j_call: TRBJ2-1
clone_size: few
d_call: TRBD2

cdr3_nt: TGCGCCAGCAGCGCCCTACTAGCGGGAGTCGGGAATGAGCAGTTCTTC
cdr3_aa: CASSALLAGVGNEQFF
v_call: TRBV5-1
j_call: TRBJ2-1
clone_size: -
d_call: TRBD2

cdr3_nt: TGTGCCAGCAGTCGTCTCACCGGGGAGCTGTTTTTT
cdr3_aa: CASSRLTGELFF
v_call: TRBV27
j_call: TRBJ2-2
clone_size: few
d_call: -

cdr3_nt: TGTGCCAGCAACCCGGGACAGGGAATTCAGCCCCAGCATTTT
cdr3_aa: CASNPGQGIQPQHF
v_call: TRBV28
j_call: TRBJ1-5
clone_size: few
d_call: TRBD1

cdr3_nt: TGTGCCAGCATCCCAACTAGCGGGAGACCCACCGGGGAGCTGTTTTTT
cdr3_aa: CASIPTSGRPTGELFF
v_call: TRBV5-8
j_call: TRBJ2-2
clone_size: -
d_call: TRBD2

cdr3_nt: TGTGCCAGCAGCCCAACCCAGCTACAGGGAGATGAGCAGTTCTTC
cdr3_aa: CASSPTQLQGDEQFF
v_call: TRBV11-3
j_call: TRBJ2-1
clone_size: -
d_call: -

cdr3_nt: TGTGCCAGCAGTCTCCTCGGAAACTACTACGAGCAGTACTTC
cdr3_aa: CASSLLGNYYEQYF
v_call: TRBV27
j_call: TRBJ2-7
clone_size: -
d_call: -

cdr3_nt: TGTGCCAGCAGCGCAGGGGGCGTCGGCACCGGGGAGCTGTTTTTT
cdr3_aa: CASSAGGVGTGELFF
v_call: TRBV9
j_call: TRBJ2-2
clone_size: once
d_call: TRBD1

cdr3_nt: TGCGCCAGCAGCTTGGGCCGGCTAGCGGAAAACATTCAGTACTTC
cdr3_aa: CASSLGRLAENIQYF
v_call: TRBV5-1
j_call: TRBJ2-4
clone_size: once
d_call: TRBD2

cdr3_nt: TGTGCCAGCAGCTTATACGCCAGAAACAATGAGCAGTTCTTC
cdr3_aa: CASSLYARNNEQFF
v_call: TRBV7-2
j_call: TRBJ2-1
clone_size: -
d_call: -